The rows below give T cell receptor beta chains drawn from one sample of a study of T-cell reconstitution after alpha-beta-depleted transplantation in children. A single record per CDR3 protein comes from TCRdb applying MiXCR to the PCR reads. The profile shows roughly 200,000 distinct CDR3 sequences, approximately 6.3% of them singletons. This specimen was PBMCs, taken before TCRalphabeta/CD19-depleted stem cell transplant. These receptor sequences come from a boy younger than 10 with acute lymphoblastic leukemia, due to receive a stem cell transplant. Each CDR3 is given with its conserved first and last residue. A D gene is named only where the DNA matches it firmly. A clone size is listed for some rows: how often the clone was seen (once, few, many), or a class if it is expanded.

TRBJ2-5	-	many	TRBV6-2/TRBV6-3	CASSYPDLF	TGTGCCAGCAGCTACCCGGACCTCTTC
TRBJ2-7	TRBD1	-	TRBV27	CASSWQGAGEQYF	TGTGCCAGCAGTTGGCAGGGGGCAGGGGAGCAGTACTTC
TRBJ1-1	-	many	TRBV29-1	CSVQRLNTEAFF	TGCAGCGTCCAGCGGTTGAACACTGAAGCTTTCTTT
TRBJ1-1	-	few	TRBV3-1	CASSQAVMNTEAFF	TGTGCCAGCAGCCAAGCAGTCATGAACACTGAAGCTTTCTTT
TRBJ2-2	TRBD1	many	TRBV12-3/TRBV12-4	CASSVDRGRTGELFF	TGTGCCAGCAGTGTGGACAGGGGGCGCACCGGGGAGCTGTTTTTT
TRBJ2-5	TRBD2	many	TRBV29-1	CSGLSGGGETQYF	TGCAGCGGGCTTAGCGGGGGAGGAGAGACCCAGTACTTC
TRBJ2-5	-	many	TRBV28	CASRSAELWVATQYF	TGTGCCAGCAGATCAGCCGAGCTTTGGGTTGCGACCCAGTACTTC
TRBJ2-3	-	many	TRBV20-1	CSARAEGYTQYF	TGCAGTGCTAGAGCCGAGGGGTATACGCAGTATTTT
TRBJ2-1	-	-	TRBV18	CASSPGSPSYNEQFF	TGTGCCAGCTCACCGGGGTCCCCCTCCTACAATGAGCAGTTCTTC
TRBJ1-2	TRBD1	-	TRBV10-3	CAISGGLQGEGGYTF	TGTGCCATCTCTGGGGGTCTACAGGGGGAAGGTGGCTACACCTTC
TRBJ2-7	-	many	TRBV20-1	CSARVVTSYEQYF	TGCAGTGCTAGAGTTGTCACTTCCTACGAGCAGTACTTC
TRBJ2-2	-	many	TRBV6-2/TRBV6-3	CASSSYRATNTGELFF	TGTGCCAGCAGTTCCTACAGGGCGACGAACACCGGGGAGCTGTTTTTT
TRBJ1-5	-	-	TRBV29-1	CSVVGSPNQPQHF	TGCAGCGTTGTAGGCAGCCCAAATCAGCCCCAGCATTTT
TRBJ2-7	-	many	TRBV7-9	CASSPRTVETTYEQYF	TGTGCCAGCAGCCCCAGGACAGTAGAAACCACCTACGAGCAGTACTTC
TRBJ2-2	-	many	TRBV7-2	CASRGPLNTGELFF	TGTGCCAGCAGGGGGCCTTTGAACACCGGGGAGCTGTTTTTT
TRBJ2-5	-	-	TRBV6-1	CASRFRDGETQYF	TGTGCCAGCAGGTTCCGGGACGGAGAGACCCAGTACTTC
TRBJ2-7	-	many	TRBV28	CASTFIRSEQYF	TGTGCCAGCACCTTTATAAGGAGCGAGCAGTACTTC
TRBJ1-1	TRBD1	-	TRBV7-3	CASSPGQGRGAFF	TGTGCCAGCAGCCCTGGACAGGGAAGGGGAGCTTTCTTT
TRBJ2-3	TRBD2	many	TRBV6-7	CASSYSELAGKISTDTQYF	TGTGCCAGCAGTTACTCCGAACTAGCGGGAAAAATTAGCACAGATACGCAGTATTTT
TRBJ1-3	TRBD1	many	TRBV7-9	CASRHDRGDGNTIYF	TGTGCCAGCAGACACGACAGGGGAGATGGAAACACCATATATTTT
TRBJ2-1	-	-	TRBV11-2	CASRTPAGSQFF	TGTGCCAGCAGAACCCCCGCAGGGTCCCAGTTCTTC
TRBJ1-2	-	-	TRBV3-1	CASSLRFAGYTF	TGTGCCAGCAGCCTTCGGTTTGCTGGGTACACCTTC
TRBJ2-1	-	-	TRBV7-9	CASSPNRGGREDEQFF	TGTGCCAGCAGCCCGAACCGGGGAGGCAGGGAGGATGAGCAGTTCTTC
TRBJ1-5	TRBD1	-	TRBV20-1	CSARDRSNPYSNQLQHF	TGCAGTGCCCGGGACAGGTCGAACCCCTATAGCAATCAGCTCCAGCATTTT
TRBJ2-5	TRBD2	few	TRBV11-1	CASSSGLAGSGRYQETQYF	TGTGCCAGCAGCTCAGGACTAGCGGGGTCCGGGCGGTACCAAGAGACCCAGTACTTC
TRBJ1-2	-	-	TRBV7-3	CASSLTSSYRGRYYGYTF	TGTGCCAGCAGCTTAACGTCATCCTATCGGGGCAGATACTATGGCTACACCTTC
TRBJ1-5	-	-	TRBV6-2/TRBV6-3	CASNPAGRNQPQHF	TGTGCCAGCAACCCGGCGGGGAGGAATCAGCCCCAGCATTTT
TRBJ2-1	TRBD2	many	TRBV7-8	CASSEGLAQSYNEQFF	TGTGCCAGCAGCGAGGGACTAGCTCAATCCTACAATGAGCAGTTCTTC
TRBJ1-5	-	many	TRBV10-2	CASSESLQNQPQHF	TGCGCCAGCAGTGAGTCGCTACAGAATCAGCCCCAGCATTTT
TRBJ1-5	-	few	TRBV28	CASIGGTARNQPQHF	TGTGCCAGCATTGGGGGAACGGCGCGCAATCAGCCCCAGCATTTT
TRBJ2-4	-	many	TRBV3-1	CASSSAADQYF	TGTGCCAGCAGTTCGGCGGCAGACCAGTACTTC
TRBJ1-1	TRBD1	many	TRBV5-1	CASGKGTDTEAFF	TGCGCCAGCGGAAAAGGGACAGACACTGAAGCTTTCTTT
TRBJ2-3	-	-	TRBV28	CASSLLGSPRPVGTQYF	TGTGCCAGCAGTTTATTGGGGTCCCCCCGCCCGGTTGGTACGCAGTATTTT
TRBJ2-1	TRBD1	many	TRBV28	CASSLRDRWNEQFF	TGTGCCAGCAGTTTACGGGACAGGTGGAATGAGCAGTTCTTC
TRBJ2-5	-	many	TRBV9	CASNIWGGPKETQYF	TGTGCCAGCAATATCTGGGGGGGGCCAAAAGAGACCCAGTACTTC
TRBJ1-1	-	few	TRBV5-1	CASSLGTDEAFF	TGCGCCAGCAGCTTGGGGACTGACGAAGCTTTCTTT
TRBJ1-5	TRBD1	many	TRBV28	CASSGQVYSNQPQHF	TGTGCCAGCAGTGGACAGGTTTATAGCAATCAGCCCCAGCATTTT
TRBJ2-3	-	many	TRBV7-8	CASRLLYTDTQYF	TGTGCCAGCAGGCTCCTATACACAGATACGCAGTATTTT
TRBJ2-2	TRBD2	few	TRBV9	CASSALAGPTVDRELFF	TGTGCCAGCAGCGCCCTAGCGGGACCCACGGTGGACCGGGAGCTGTTTTTT
TRBJ2-3	-	-	TRBV10-3	CAITSTGPDTQYF	TGTGCCATCACTTCAACAGGGCCAGATACGCAGTATTTT
TRBJ2-3	-	few	TRBV20-1	CSAPRGAGTDTQYF	TGCAGTGCCCCCCGGGGGGCTGGCACAGATACGCAGTATTTT
TRBJ2-7	TRBD1	few	TRBV20-1	CSASENRGLDYEQYF	TGCAGTGCTAGTGAAAACAGGGGTCTAGACTACGAGCAGTACTTC
TRBJ1-1	TRBD1	many	TRBV7-2	CASSPGGGMNTEAFF	TGTGCCAGCAGCCCCGGAGGGGGCATGAACACTGAAGCTTTCTTT
TRBJ2-7	TRBD1	many	TRBV7-9	CASSPFGQGASYEQYF	TGTGCCAGCAGCCCCTTCGGGCAGGGGGCATCCTACGAGCAGTACTTC
TRBJ1-4	-	many	TRBV7-9	CASSPGGEKLFF	TGTGCCAGCAGCCCTGGAGGTGAAAAACTGTTTTTT
TRBJ2-7	TRBD2	-	TRBV5-4	CASSLLIFSGRRDRSYEQYF	TGTGCCAGCAGCTTGCTTATATTTAGCGGGCGGCGGGACCGCTCCTACGAGCAGTACTTC